The 18 T cell receptor beta chains below come from one sample, sequenced in a study of blood T cells in healthy people across ages. Sample-barcoded 5' priming and a J-beta primer mix drove a second PCR of 7 to 11 cycles. TCRdb reanalysed the 5' RACE reads using MiXCR and keeps one entry per CDR3 protein. Among fewer than 2,000,000 distinct CDR3 sequences listed, about 39% were seen once. Sequencing was done on a sample of blood. These receptors were obtained from a human donor in good health.

The chain has TRBV5-1 and TRBJ1-6; the D gene is possibly TRBD1 (5 bases). The CDR3 is 14 amino acids. CDR1 is SGHRS and CDR2 is YFSETQ in the germline V gene. V lost 3 bases to trimming and J lost 8 bases, with 12 bases between them. This CDR3 reads CASSSRGGYSPLHF. In nucleotides, the CDR3 is TGCGCCAGCAGCTCACGCGGGGGATATTCACCCCTCCACTTT.

This clonotype was detected a few times. The chain carries TRBV7-6 and TRBJ2-5; 10 bases match TRBD2. With V trimmed by 4 bases and J by 5 bases, 10 bases remained unmatched. Germline-derived CDR1 and CDR2 are SGHVS and FNYEAQ. The CDR3 totals 16 residues. In DNA, the CDR3 is TGTGCCAGCAGCTCCACCGGGACTAGCGCGGTGGAGACCCAGTACTTC. It specifies CASSSTGTSAVETQYF.

This rearrangement joins TRBV12-3 or TRBV12-4 to TRBJ2-4; weak D call: TRBD2 (6 bases). The better agreement between TRBJ2-7 and the DNA end casts doubt on the J call. This CDR3 is built from 15 residues. CDR3 nucleotides: TGTGCCAGCAGTTTATCACTCTCCGGGAGCTACGAGCAGTACTTC. It is translated as CASSLSLSGSYEQYF.

The gene calls are TRBV7-2 and TRBJ2-2; weak D call: TRBD2 (6 bases). The CDR3 spans 15 residues. V lost 1 base to trimming and J lost 13 bases, with 19 bases between them. Germline V gene sequence: CDR1 SGHTA, CDR2 FQGNSA. The CDR3 is CASSLVYRDSQGLFF. In DNA form, the CDR3 reads TGTGCCAGCAGCTTAGTTTATAGGGACTCGCAAGGGCTGTTTTTT.

This clonotype has just a few counts. J is TRBJ2-7 and V is TRBV2; 7 bases align to TRBD1. Per germline, CDR1 SNHLY and CDR2 FYNNEI. J was trimmed by 2 bases and V by 6 bases; bases with no gene match: 13. This CDR3 spans 16 amino acids. The CDR3 coding sequence is TGTGCCAGCAGAGGGGGCAAAGCCGGGACCCCCTACGAGCAGTACTTC. Encoded protein: CASRGGKAGTPYEQYF.

V usage is TRBV7-2 and J usage is TRBJ1-4; D ambiguous. Trimming left V 2 bases short and J 6 bases short, with 10 bases between. The germline CDR1 and CDR2 sequences are SGHTA and FQGNSA. This CDR3 is 14 amino acids long. The DNA for the CDR3 is TGTGCCAGCAGCTTAATTGTCAGTGATGAAAAACTGTTTTTT. It encodes CASSLIVSDEKLFF. Full variable domain (remainder filled in from reference TRBV7-2 and TRBJ1-4): GAGVSQSPSNKVTEKGKDVELRCDPISGHTALYWYRQSLGQGLEFLIYFQGNSAPDKSGLPSDRFSAERTGGSVSTLTIQRTQQEDSAVYLCASSLIVSDEKLFFGSGTQLSVL.

V usage is TRBV5-6 and J usage is TRBJ1-6, with D tentatively TRBD1 (5 bases). V was trimmed by 1 base and J by 4 bases, leaving 21 bases between them. The CDR3 covers 19 residues. CDR1 and CDR2 from the germline V gene are SGHDT and YYEEEE. CDR3 in DNA: TGTGCCAGCAGCTTGAACAGGCGATCCCTCGGTTCTTATAATTCACCCCTCCACTTT. This sequence encodes CASSLNRRSLGSYNSPLHF.

Concerning this clonotype itself: One end of the junction varies from germline; a read error may be responsible. This chain uses TRBV6-5 with TRBJ2-3; no clear D gene. Germline CDR1 is MNHEY and CDR2 is SVGAGI. The CDR3 length is 17 residues. The CDR3 reads CASSYHMLTRGTDAQYF. In DNA, the CDR3 is TGTGCCAGCAGTTACCACATGCTCACCCGAGGCACAGATGCGCAGTATTTT.

This clonotype was recorded a few times. The J gene is TRBJ1-6, the V gene TRBV20-1, with D unresolved. The V end lost 2 bases, the J end lost 10 bases, and 21 bases lay between the germline ends. The CDR3 totals 16 residues. Germline V gene lookup returns CDR1 DFQATT and CDR2 SNEGSKA (reference sequence). The CDR3 loop reads CSARPPAGSKGSPLHF. The CDR3 DNA reads TGCAGTGCTAGACCTCCCGCGGGGTCCAAGGGCTCACCCCTCCACTTT.

The chain joins TRBV7-2 to TRBJ2-5; D may be TRBD1 (6 bases). The end of the DNA aligns better with TRBJ2-7, so the J call may be wrong. The CDR3 length is 17 residues. Germline assignment: CDR1 SGHTA and CDR2 FQGNSA. In DNA form, the CDR3 reads TGTGCCAGCAGCTTAGAGAAGGTCCGGACAGATTTCTACGAGCAGTACTTC. This gives the protein CASSLEKVRTDFYEQYF.

This clonotype occurred a few times. The chain has TRBV5-1 and TRBJ2-7, with TRBD1 matching 11 bases. V lost 3 bases, J lost 3 bases, and 8 bases stayed unmatched. The CDR3 consists of 16 residues. Looked up from germline, CDR1 is SGHRS and CDR2 is YFSETQ. The CDR3: CASSSQGGTGGYEQYF. The CDR3 DNA is TGCGCCAGCAGCTCGCAAGGGGGGACAGGGGGCTACGAGCAGTACTTC.

The CDR3 is CASSPTGLVVRGYTF. As DNA, the CDR3 is TGTGCCAGCAGCCCAACAGGGTTGGTCGTTAGGGGCTACACCTTC. The chain uses TRBV6-6 and TRBJ1-2; tentatively, D is TRBD1 (6 bases). CDR3 length equals 15 residues. The V and J ends lost 6 bases and 8 bases respectively, with 22 bases between them. Per germline, CDR1 MNHNY and CDR2 SVGAGI (reference sequence).

V and J are TRBV9 and TRBJ2-4; unclear D gene. V was pared by 3 bases and J by 13 bases, with 20 bases between. Germline-derived CDR1 and CDR2 are SGDLS and YYNGEE. CDR3 length: 14 residues. The CDR3 DNA is TGTGCCAGCAGCGAACTTCTGAACACAGATACGCAGTACTTC. Its translation: CASSELLNTDTQYF.

This sequence joins TRBV7-2 and TRBJ2-7, with TRBD2 matching over 9 bases. CDR1 and CDR2 from the germline V gene are SGHTA and FQGNSA. J was trimmed by 5 bases and V by 4 bases; bases with no gene match: 3. The CDR3 spans 13 residues. This CDR3 is CASSSVAGDEQYF. DNA for the CDR3: TGTGCCAGCAGCTCTGTAGCGGGGGACGAGCAGTACTTC.

This chain connects TRBV6-5 to TRBJ2-5; 13 bases are a match to TRBD2. The CDR3 covers 19 residues. Germline V lookup: CDR1 MNHEY, CDR2 SVGAGI. The J segment lost 4 bases and the V segment lost 2 bases, leaving 13 bases of the junction unmatched. The CDR3, as DNA: TGTGCCAGCAGTTACGTTCCTTCGACTAGCGGGGGGCCGAGAGAGACCCAGTACTTC. The encoded protein is CASSYVPSTSGGPRETQYF.

This clonotype was detected only a few times. V usage is TRBV5-4 and J usage is TRBJ2-1; no clear D. Per the germline V gene, CDR1 is SGHNT and CDR2 is YYREEE (reference sequence). The CDR3 contains 13 residues. V was cut by 0 bases and J by 14 bases, with 15 bases left in between. This CDR3 is CASSLEYGSEKFF. Here the CDR3 DNA reads TGTGCCAGCAGCTTGGAATATGGGTCAGAAAAGTTCTTC.

The chain has TRBV10-3 and TRBJ1-2, with 7 bases matching TRBD1. The CDR3 covers 15 residues. Germline V gene lookup returns CDR1 ENHRY and CDR2 SYGVKD. J gave up 7 bases and V 0 bases, and 8 bases lay outside the gene matches. The CDR3 DNA sequence: TGTGCCATCAGTGAGTCCACAGGGGAGGTACGTGGCTACACCTTC. Protein sequence: CAISESTGEVRGYTF.

This clonotype has just a few counts. V is TRBV19 and J is TRBJ1-2; D is unresolved. V lost 4 bases and J lost 2, with 11 bases in between. The CDR3 consists of 14 residues. Germline V gene data show CDR1 as LNHDA and CDR2 as SQIVND (reference sequence). The CDR3 here is CASSKGSWNYGYTF. CDR3 sequence (DNA): TGTGCCAGTAGTAAGGGCAGTTGGAACTATGGCTACACCTTC.